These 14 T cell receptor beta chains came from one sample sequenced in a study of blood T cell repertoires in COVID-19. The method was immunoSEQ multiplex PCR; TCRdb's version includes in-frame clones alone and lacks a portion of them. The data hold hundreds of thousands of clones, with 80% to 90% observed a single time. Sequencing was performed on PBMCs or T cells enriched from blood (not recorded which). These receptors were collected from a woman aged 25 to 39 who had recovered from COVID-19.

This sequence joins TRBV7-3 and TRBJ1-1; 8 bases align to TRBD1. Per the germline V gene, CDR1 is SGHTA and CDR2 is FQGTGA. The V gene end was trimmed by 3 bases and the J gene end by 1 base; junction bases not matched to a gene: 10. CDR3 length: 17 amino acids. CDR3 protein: CASSFGLTGAKNTEAFF. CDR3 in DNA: TGTGCCAGCAGCTTCGGACTGACAGGGGCAAAGAACACTGAAGCTTTCTTT.

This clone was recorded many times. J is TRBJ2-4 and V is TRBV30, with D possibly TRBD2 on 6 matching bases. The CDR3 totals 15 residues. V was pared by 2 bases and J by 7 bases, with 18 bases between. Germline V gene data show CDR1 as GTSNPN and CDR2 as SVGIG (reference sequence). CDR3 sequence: CAWSRTSTRANIQYF. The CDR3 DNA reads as TGTGCCTGGAGTAGAACTAGCACCCGGGCCAACATTCAGTACTTC.

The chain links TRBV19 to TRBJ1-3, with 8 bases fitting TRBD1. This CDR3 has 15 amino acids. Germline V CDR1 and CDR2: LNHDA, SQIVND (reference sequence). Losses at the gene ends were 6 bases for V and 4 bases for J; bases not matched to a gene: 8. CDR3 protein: CASSPPTGAGNTIYF. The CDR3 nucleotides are TGTGCCAGTAGCCCCCCGACAGGGGCCGGAAACACCATATATTTT.

The CDR3 spells CASRRPGSFTDTQYF. The CDR3 DNA is TGTGCCAGCAGACGCCCCGGGAGTTTCACAGATACGCAGTATTTT. The rearrangement uses TRBV28 and TRBJ2-3; D might be TRBD2 (6 bases). This CDR3 is 15 amino acids long. The V end lost 6 bases, the J end lost 2 bases, and 15 bases lay between the germline ends. Germline CDR1 reads MDHEN; CDR2 reads SYDVKM.

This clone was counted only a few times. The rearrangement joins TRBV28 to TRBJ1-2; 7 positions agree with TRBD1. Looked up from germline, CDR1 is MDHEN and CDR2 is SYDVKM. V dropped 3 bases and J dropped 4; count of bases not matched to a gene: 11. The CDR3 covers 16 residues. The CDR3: CASSLSIGGGGYGYTF. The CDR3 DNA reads TGTGCCAGCAGTTTGTCCATAGGAGGGGGCGGCTATGGCTACACCTTC.

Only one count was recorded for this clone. CDR3 protein: CASSLTGQGFPEAFF. Written as DNA, the CDR3 is TGTGCCAGCAGCTTAACGGGACAGGGGTTCCCTGAAGCTTTCTTT. The J gene is TRBJ1-1, the V gene TRBV11-2; 10 bases fit TRBD1. The junction had 6 bases not matched to a gene; V was cut back by 2 bases and J by 6 bases. The CDR3 extends over 15 amino acids. Germline CDR1 SGHAT, CDR2 FQNNGV.

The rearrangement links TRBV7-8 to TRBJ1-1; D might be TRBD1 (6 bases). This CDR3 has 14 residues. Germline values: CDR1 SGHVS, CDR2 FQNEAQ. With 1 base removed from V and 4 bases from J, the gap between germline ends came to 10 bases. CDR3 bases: TGTGCCAGCAGCTTAGACCGGGACATCACTGAAGCTTTCTTT. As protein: CASSLDRDITEAFF. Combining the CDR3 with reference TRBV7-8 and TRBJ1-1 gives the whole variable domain GAGVSQSPRYKVAKRGQDVALRCDPISGHVSLFWYQQALGQGPEFLTYFQNEAQLDKSGLPSDRFFAERPEGSVSTLKIQRTQQEDSAVYLCASSLDRDITEAFFGQGTRLTVV.

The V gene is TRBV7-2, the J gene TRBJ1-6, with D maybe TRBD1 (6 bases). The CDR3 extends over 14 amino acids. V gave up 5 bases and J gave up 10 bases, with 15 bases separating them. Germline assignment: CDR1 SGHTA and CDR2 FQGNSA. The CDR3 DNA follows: TGTGCCAGCAGCATCAGGGGTTCAGACTCACCCCTCCACTTT. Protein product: CASSIRGSDSPLHF.

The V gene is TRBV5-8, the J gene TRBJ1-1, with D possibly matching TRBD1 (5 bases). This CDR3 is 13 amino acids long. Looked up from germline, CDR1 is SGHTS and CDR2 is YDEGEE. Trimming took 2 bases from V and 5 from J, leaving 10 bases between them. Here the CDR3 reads CASSLTGGTEAFF. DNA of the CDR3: TGTGCCAGCAGCTTAACCGGGGGGACTGAAGCTTTCTTT.

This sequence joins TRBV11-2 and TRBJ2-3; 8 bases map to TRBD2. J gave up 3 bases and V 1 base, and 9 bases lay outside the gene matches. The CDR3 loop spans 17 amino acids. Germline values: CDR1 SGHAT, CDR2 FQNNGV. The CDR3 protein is CASSLALGAGGTDTQYF. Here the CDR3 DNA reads TGTGCCAGCAGCTTAGCCCTTGGCGCGGGAGGTACAGATACGCAGTATTTT.

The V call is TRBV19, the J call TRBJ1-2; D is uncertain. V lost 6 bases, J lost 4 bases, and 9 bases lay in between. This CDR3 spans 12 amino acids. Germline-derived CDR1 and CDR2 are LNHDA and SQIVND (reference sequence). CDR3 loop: CASSRSLYGYTF. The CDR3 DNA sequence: TGTGCCAGTAGCCGGAGCCTCTATGGCTACACCTTC. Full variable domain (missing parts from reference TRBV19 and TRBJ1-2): DGGITQSPKYLFRKEGQNVTLSCEQNLNHDAMYWYRQDPGQGLRLIYYSQIVNDFQKGDIAEGYSVSREKKESFPLTVTSAQKNPTAFYLCASSRSLYGYTFGSGTRLTVV.

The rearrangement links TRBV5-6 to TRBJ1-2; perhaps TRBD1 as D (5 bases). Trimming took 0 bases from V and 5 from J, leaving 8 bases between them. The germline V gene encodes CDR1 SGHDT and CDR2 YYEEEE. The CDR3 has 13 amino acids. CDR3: CASSLDRGYGYTF. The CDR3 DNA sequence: TGTGCCAGCAGCTTGGACCGGGGGTATGGCTACACCTTC.

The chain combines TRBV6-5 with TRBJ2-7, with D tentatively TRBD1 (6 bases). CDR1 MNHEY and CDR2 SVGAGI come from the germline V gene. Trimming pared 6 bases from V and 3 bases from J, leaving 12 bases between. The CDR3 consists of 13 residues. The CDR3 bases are TGTGCCAGCAGATTCCCGGACAGCTACGAGCAGTACTTC. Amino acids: CASRFPDSYEQYF.

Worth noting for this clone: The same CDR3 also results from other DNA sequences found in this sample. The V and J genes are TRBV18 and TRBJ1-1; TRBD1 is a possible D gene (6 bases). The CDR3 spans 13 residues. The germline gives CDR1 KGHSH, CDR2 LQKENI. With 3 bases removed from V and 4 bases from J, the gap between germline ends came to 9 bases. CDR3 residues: CASSPGQSTEAFF. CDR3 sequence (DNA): TGTGCCAGCTCACCCGGACAGAGCACTGAAGCTTTCTTT.